Each of the 13 T cell receptor beta chains below was sequenced from the same sample in a study of chemoradiotherapy in HPV16-positive cancers. TCRdb keeps only in-frame clones here, not all; method: immunoSEQ multiplex PCR. The sample lists about 2,000 clones; about nine tenths were seen once. The sample consisted of tumor tissue, taken from a patient who underwent chemoradiotherapy. The source of these receptors is a human donor with HPV-associated anogenital cancer.

V and J are TRBV4-1 and TRBJ1-2; D perhaps matches TRBD1 (5 bases). Germline values: CDR1 MGHRA, CDR2 YSYEKL. V was clipped by 0 bases and J by 6 bases, with 17 bases between them. This CDR3 region has 16 residues. CDR3: CASSQDPLDSPNGYTF. The CDR3 nucleotides are TGCGCCAGCAGCCAAGATCCCCTCGACAGTCCTAATGGCTACACCTTC.

The genes are TRBV19 and TRBJ2-7; D uncertain. Trimming took 2 bases from V and 7 from J, leaving 12 bases between them. The CDR3 is 13 amino acids. Germline V gene data show CDR1 as LNHDA and CDR2 as SQIVND (reference sequence). CDR3 DNA sequence: TGTGCCAGTAGTATAAGTGACCGAAGGGAGCAGTACTTC. This encodes CASSISDRREQYF.

The chain joins TRBV7-8 to TRBJ2-2; D unresolved. V dropped 4 bases and J dropped 5 bases, with 5 bases sitting between them. The CDR3 is 12 amino acids. The germline CDR1 and CDR2 sequences are SGHVS and FQNEAQ. The CDR3 coding sequence is TGTGCCAGCAGCTATATAACCGGGGAGCTGTTTTTT. It yields the protein CASSYITGELFF. Combining the CDR3 with reference TRBV7-8 and TRBJ2-2 gives the whole variable domain GAGVSQSPRYKVAKRGQDVALRCDPISGHVSLFWYQQALGQGPEFLTYFQNEAQLDKSGLPSDRFFAERPEGSVSTLKIQRTQQEDSAVYLCASSYITGELFFGEGSRLTVL.

The chain carries TRBV2 and TRBJ2-4, with a possible D match to TRBD2 (6 bases). CDR1 is SNHLY, CDR2 FYNNEI, per germline. This CDR3 is built from 16 residues. Trimming cost V 3 bases and J 0 bases, with 12 bases left between them. CDR3 in DNA: TGTGCCAGCAGTGAGGGGCGGGGCCTAGCCAAAAACATTCAGTACTTC. It translates to CASSEGRGLAKNIQYF.

The chain joins TRBV11-1 to TRBJ2-2; 10 positions agree with TRBD2. The germline V gene has CDR1 SGHAT and CDR2 FQDESV (reference sequence). The CDR3 totals 15 residues. With 4 bases clipped from V and 4 bases from J, the junction kept 3 bases outside the gene matches. The CDR3 is CASSWLAGATGELFF. CDR3 DNA sequence: TGTGCCAGCAGCTGGCTAGCGGGAGCCACCGGGGAGCTGTTTTTT.

The CDR3 loop reads CATRGIAQGTDTQYF. DNA of the CDR3: TGTGCCACCAGGGGGATCGCACAGGGAACAGATACGCAGTATTTT. The rearrangement links TRBV10-3 to TRBJ2-3; 7 positions match TRBD1. This CDR3 spans 15 amino acids. J was trimmed by 3 bases and V by 10 bases; bases with no gene match: 13. Germline CDR1 reads ENHRY; CDR2 reads SYGVKD.

The CDR3 nucleotides are TGTGCCAGCAGCGTCCGAGAAGGCCAAGAGACCCAGTACTTC. Amino acids: CASSVREGQETQYF. The rearrangement links TRBV13 to TRBJ2-5; D unresolved. The CDR3 sequence is 14 residues long. Trimming stripped 5 bases from V and 1 base from J, with 11 bases between. Germline values: CDR1 PRHDT, CDR2 FYEKMQ (reference sequence).

This CDR3 is CASSGASGGEAQEQFF. Written as DNA, the CDR3 is TGTGCCAGCAGCGGGGCTTCTGGCGGGGAGGCCCAAGAGCAGTTCTTC. The chain has TRBV9 and TRBJ2-1; TRBD2 is a possible D gene (6 bases). Trimming cost V 3 bases and J 10 bases, with 23 bases left between them. CDR1 and CDR2 from the germline V gene are SGDLS and YYNGEE. The CDR3 is 16 residues long.

The chain is built from TRBV19 and TRBJ2-1; TRBD2 might be the D (6 bases). CDR3 length: 14 amino acids. V was cut by 7 bases and J by 4 bases, with 14 bases left in between. Germline V gene data show CDR1 as LNHDA and CDR2 as SQIVND (reference sequence). DNA for the CDR3: TGTGCCAGTAAACCGGGACTCCAATACAATGAGCAGTTCTTC. It is translated as CASKPGLQYNEQFF.

The chain uses TRBV27 and TRBJ1-5, with D perhaps TRBD1 (5 bases). The CDR3 is 14 residues long. Between the trimmed V and J ends, which lost 3 bases and 5 bases, there was a span of 11 bases. The germline V gene has CDR1 MNHEY and CDR2 SMNVEV (reference sequence). The CDR3 region is CASSFYGGDQPQHF. In DNA, the CDR3 is TGTGCCAGCAGTTTTTATGGGGGTGATCAGCCCCAGCATTTT.

This chain's CDR3 is CASSYSKGGRGDTQYF. CDR3 DNA sequence: TGTGCCAGCAGTTACTCGAAGGGCGGGAGAGGAGATACGCAGTATTTT. The V and J genes are TRBV6-5 and TRBJ2-3; 7 bases match TRBD2. Trimming took 0 bases from V and 5 from J; bases not matched to a gene: 8. The germline CDR1 and CDR2 sequences are MNHEY and SVGAGI. The CDR3 is 16 residues long.

The rearrangement joins TRBV27 to TRBJ2-3, with 10 bases fitting TRBD1. The CDR3 contains 18 residues. Germline V CDR1 and CDR2: MNHEY, SMNVEV (reference sequence). Trimming removed 6 bases from V and 2 bases from J; junction bases left unmatched: 14. As DNA, the CDR3 is TGTGCCAGCAGGGCCTATTCGGGGACAGGGGTCTTCACAGATACGCAGTATTTT. This codes for CASRAYSGTGVFTDTQYF.

This clone was seen more than once but under ten times. This chain connects TRBV19 to TRBJ2-7; D is possibly TRBD2 (6 bases). Trimming stripped 6 bases from V and 6 bases from J, with 21 bases between. The CDR3 has 15 residues. Germline V gene data show CDR1 as LNHDA and CDR2 as SQIVND (reference sequence). The CDR3 here is CASSLGSSVGLEQYF. The CDR3 nucleotides are TGTGCCAGTAGCCTAGGGTCTAGCGTAGGTCTCGAGCAGTACTTC.